The 20 T cell receptor beta chains below come from one sample, sequenced in a study of cytomegalovirus exposure and HLA in healthy donors. Both 60 Vbeta primers and 13 Jbeta primers went into the PCR. TCRdb's copy holds only in-frame clones and misses some; the assay was immunoSEQ multiplex PCR. The sample shows some 130,000 clones, about 82% of them seen only once. Sequencing used PBMCs. Source of these receptors: a female donor in good health and CMV-seropositive.

The chain links TRBV11-3 to TRBJ2-7; no clear D gene. The V gene lost 3 bases and the J gene lost 1 base, with 13 bases spanning the gap. The CDR3 contains 15 residues. Germline V gene data show CDR1 as SGHNT and CDR2 as YENEEA. CDR3 region: CASSFSSEPSYEQYF. The CDR3, as DNA: TGTGCCAGCAGCTTTTCGTCGGAGCCTTCCTACGAGCAGTACTTC.

The genes are TRBV19 and TRBJ2-5, with D possibly being TRBD2 (5 bases). This CDR3 has 15 amino acids. Germline CDR1 LNHDA, CDR2 SQIVND (reference sequence). V lost 3 bases and J 5 bases, leaving 16 bases between the germline ends. The CDR3 DNA reads as TGTGCCAGTAGTATTCGGGCCGACGGGGTGGAGACCCAGTACTTC. It encodes CASSIRADGVETQYF.

This chain uses TRBV6-6 with TRBJ2-3; the D gene is possibly TRBD1 (5 bases). Germline assignment: CDR1 MNHNY and CDR2 SVGAGI (reference sequence). The CDR3 sequence is 11 residues long. V was cut by 6 bases and J by 5 bases, with 6 bases left in between. CDR3 loop: CASSQGDTQYF. For the CDR3, the DNA is TGTGCCAGCAGCCAGGGAGATACGCAGTATTTT.

The V gene is TRBV6-1, the J gene TRBJ1-1, with D tentatively TRBD1 (5 bases). Germline V gene lookup returns CDR1 MNHNS and CDR2 SASEGT. V lost 1 base and J lost 6, with 15 bases in between. The CDR3 is made up of 15 amino acids. The CDR3 loop is CASSEVIRASPEAFF. The CDR3, as DNA: TGTGCCAGCAGTGAAGTGATCAGGGCAAGCCCTGAAGCTTTCTTT.

CDR3 sequence reads: CASSQTGFQETQYF. The CDR3 DNA is TGCGCCAGCAGCCAGACAGGTTTTCAAGAGACCCAGTACTTC. The genes are TRBV5-1 and TRBJ2-5, with D possibly TRBD1 on 6 matching bases. CDR3 length equals 14 residues. In germline, CDR1 is SGHRS, CDR2 YFSETQ. The V end lost 4 bases, the J end lost 2 bases, and 12 bases lay between the germline ends.

The rearrangement joins TRBV9 to TRBJ1-1; possible D gene TRBD1, 5 bases. From germline, CDR1 is SGDLS and CDR2 YYNGEE. V shed 3 bases and J shed 1 base, with 16 bases lying between them. The CDR3 sequence is 16 residues long. The DNA for the CDR3 is TGTGCCAGCAGCGCAAATCCGGGACTAGCGAACACTGAAGCTTTCTTT. Protein sequence: CASSANPGLANTEAFF.

The chain uses TRBV7-2 and TRBJ2-1; 8 bases are shared with TRBD2. The CDR3 consists of 16 residues. The germline V gene has CDR1 SGHTA and CDR2 FQGNSA. Trimming at V came to 0 bases and at J to 1 base, leaving 2 bases not matched to a gene. The CDR3 DNA follows: TGTGCCAGCAGCTTAGCTGCGGGGGGTTCCTACAATGAGCAGTTCTTC. This sequence encodes CASSLAAGGSYNEQFF.

This clone was detected only once. The chain couples TRBV19 to TRBJ1-1, with D perhaps TRBD1 (6 bases). The CDR3 spans 14 residues. CDR1 is LNHDA, CDR2 SQIVND, per germline (reference sequence). Trimming shortened V by 4 bases and J by 1 base, and 10 bases separated the two germline ends. This CDR3 reads CASSNLQGNTEAFF. CDR3 nucleotides: TGTGCCAGTAGTAACCTACAGGGGAACACTGAAGCTTTCTTT.

The rearrangement uses TRBV6-5 and TRBJ2-5, with D tentatively TRBD2 (6 bases). Trimming took off 2 bases at V and 4 bases at J, with 11 bases between the two ends. The germline CDR1 and CDR2 sequences are MNHEY and SVGAGI. The length of the CDR3 is 14 residues. CDR3 protein: CASSYRLVSETQYF. For the CDR3, the DNA is TGTGCCAGCAGTTACCGACTAGTCTCAGAGACCCAGTACTTC.

The chain joins TRBV9 to TRBJ2-1; 11 nucleotides line up with TRBD2. This CDR3 is 15 amino acids long. Germline lookup yields CDR1 SGDLS and CDR2 YYNGEE. The V gene end was trimmed by 3 bases and the J gene end by 6 bases; junction bases not matched to a gene: 5. CDR3 amino acids: CASSGSGGAGNEQFF. The CDR3 bases are TGTGCCAGCAGCGGTAGCGGGGGGGCCGGCAATGAGCAGTTCTTC. Full variable domain (rest looked up from reference TRBV9 and TRBJ2-1): DSGVTQTPKHLITATGQRVTLRCSPRSGDLSVYWYQQSLDQGLQFLIQYYNGEERAKGNILERFSAQQFPDLHSELNLSSLELGDSALYFCASSGSGGAGNEQFFGPGTRLTVL.

The J gene is TRBJ1-5, the V gene TRBV30, with TRBD1 matching over 12 bases. In germline, CDR1 is GTSNPN, CDR2 SVGIG (reference sequence). CDR3 size: 15 residues. V lost 4 bases to trimming and J lost 6 bases; unmatched junction nucleotides: 7. CDR3 sequence (DNA): TGTGCCTGGAAAATAGGGACAGGGGGCAGTCAGCCCCAGCATTTT. Protein product: CAWKIGTGGSQPQHF.

The V gene is TRBV28, the J gene TRBJ2-5; D unclear. The V gene's germline CDR1 is MDHEN and CDR2 SYDVKM. The germline V and J ends were trimmed by 6 bases and 5 bases, with 13 bases remaining between them. CDR3 length: 13 residues. CDR3 coding DNA: TGTGCCAGCAGGGTCGGATCGGAGGAGACCCAGTACTTC. It codes for CASRVGSEETQYF.

The chain links TRBV5-1 to TRBJ2-3, with TRBD1 matching 9 bases. There are 15 residues in the CDR3. From germline, CDR1 is SGHRS and CDR2 YFSETQ. V was clipped by 1 base and J by 6 bases; unmatched bases: 6. Here the CDR3 reads CASSLTGTGWDTQYF. The CDR3 DNA reads TGCGCCAGCAGCTTGACCGGGACAGGGTGGGATACGCAGTATTTT.

This chain links TRBV7-9 with TRBJ2-7; possible D gene TRBD1, 5 bases. The V gene lost 8 bases and the J gene lost 3 bases, with 14 bases spanning the gap. The CDR3 is 13 residues long. The germline CDR1 and CDR2 sequences are SEHNR and FQNEAQ (reference sequence). The CDR3 DNA reads as TGTGCCAGCGCTTGGGGCCTTGGCTACGAGCAGTACTTC. The encoded protein is CASAWGLGYEQYF.

Here the CDR3 reads CASSYREAEAFF. The CDR3 DNA is TGTGCCAGCAGTTACCGGGAGGCAGAAGCTTTCTTT. This sequence joins TRBV6-6 and TRBJ1-1; D uncertain. Trimming took 2 bases from V and 8 from J, leaving 9 bases between them. Germline CDR1 MNHNY, CDR2 SVGAGI (reference sequence). This CDR3 is 12 amino acids long.

The rearrangement links TRBV4-1 to TRBJ2-7, with 11 positions matching TRBD1. Germline loops: CDR1 MGHRA, CDR2 YSYEKL. The CDR3 runs 15 residues. The V segment lost 4 bases and the J segment 1 base; nucleotides outside the gene matches: 3. The CDR3 reads CASSPGQGASYEQYF. The CDR3 region has the DNA TGCGCCAGCAGCCCCGGACAGGGGGCATCCTACGAGCAGTACTTC.

The rearrangement links TRBV5-4 to TRBJ2-5; tentative D call: TRBD2 (5 bases). The end of the DNA is better explained by TRBJ2-7, so the J call may be wrong. This CDR3 comprises 15 residues. CDR1 is SGHNT, CDR2 YYREEE, per germline (reference sequence). DNA for the CDR3: TGTGCCAGCAGCCTGGGTGAGGGCAGAGTTTACGAGCAGTACTTC. This codes for CASSLGEGRVYEQYF.

This clone appeared once. The chain has TRBV7-2 and TRBJ2-7; TRBD1 agrees at 7 bases. V was pared by 5 bases and J by 3 bases, with 7 bases of the junction left unmatched. Germline CDR1 and CDR2: SGHTA and FQGNSA. This CDR3 has 14 residues. CDR3 sequence: CASSERTGFYEQYF. For the CDR3, the DNA is TGTGCCAGCAGCGAAAGGACAGGCTTCTACGAGCAGTACTTC.

The chain couples TRBV11-2 to TRBJ1-1, with TRBD1 matching over 10 bases. Germline-derived CDR1 and CDR2 are SGHAT and FQNNGV. CDR3 size: 13 residues. Trimming at V came to 6 bases and at J to 4 bases, leaving 2 bases not matched to a gene. The CDR3 sequence: CASSRTGGTEAFF. The DNA for the CDR3 is TGTGCCAGCAGTAGGACAGGGGGCACTGAAGCTTTCTTT.

The V gene is TRBV19, the J gene TRBJ2-1, with 11 bases that match TRBD2. The V and J ends lost 5 bases and 3 bases, in that order; junction bases with no gene match: 3. The CDR3 covers 15 residues. Germline CDR1 reads LNHDA; CDR2 reads SQIVND (reference sequence). The CDR3 bases are TGTGCCAGTAGTGAGACTAGCGGGGTCTACAATGAGCAGTTCTTC. It is translated as CASSETSGVYNEQFF.